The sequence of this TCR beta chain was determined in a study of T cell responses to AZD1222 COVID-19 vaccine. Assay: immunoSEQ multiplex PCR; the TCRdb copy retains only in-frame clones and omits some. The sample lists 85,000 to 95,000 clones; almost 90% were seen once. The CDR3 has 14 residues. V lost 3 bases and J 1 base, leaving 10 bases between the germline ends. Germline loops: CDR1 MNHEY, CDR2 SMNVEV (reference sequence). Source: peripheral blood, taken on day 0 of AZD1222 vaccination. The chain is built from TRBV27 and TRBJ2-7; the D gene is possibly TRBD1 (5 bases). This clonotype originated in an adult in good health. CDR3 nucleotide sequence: TGTGCCAGCAGTTTGACAGTCCTTTCCTACGAGCAGTACTTC. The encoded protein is CASSLTVLSYEQYF.